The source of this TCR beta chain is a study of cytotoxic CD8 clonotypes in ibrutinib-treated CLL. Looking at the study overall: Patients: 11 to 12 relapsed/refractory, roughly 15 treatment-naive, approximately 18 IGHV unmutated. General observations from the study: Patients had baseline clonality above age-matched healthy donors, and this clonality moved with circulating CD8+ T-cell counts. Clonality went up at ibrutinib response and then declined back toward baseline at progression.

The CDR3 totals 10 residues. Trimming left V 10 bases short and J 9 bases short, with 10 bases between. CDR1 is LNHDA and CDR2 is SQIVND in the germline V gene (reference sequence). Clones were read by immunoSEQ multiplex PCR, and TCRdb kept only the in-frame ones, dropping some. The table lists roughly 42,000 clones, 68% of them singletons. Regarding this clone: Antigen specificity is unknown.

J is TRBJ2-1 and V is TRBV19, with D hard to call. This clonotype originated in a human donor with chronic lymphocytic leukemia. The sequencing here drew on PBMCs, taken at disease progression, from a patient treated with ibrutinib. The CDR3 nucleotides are TGTGCCATCGGCGTGGGTGAGCAGTTCTTC. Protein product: CAIGVGEQFF.